The T cell receptor beta chain described here comes from a study of OX40 agonist ivuxolimab in advanced cancers. TCRdb's table, derived via immunoSEQ multiplex PCR, lists solely in-frame clones and lacks some. The repertoire consists of about 79,000 clones, with under 90% occurring once and the leading ten covering around 0.49%. Germline V gene data show CDR1 as SGHAT and CDR2 as FQDESV (reference sequence). This CDR3 region has 15 residues. J gave up 5 bases and V 5 bases, and 8 bases lay outside the gene matches. The material was CD4+ or CD8+ T cells sorted from blood, obtained in a trial of the OX40 agonist ivuxolimab. The chain carries TRBV11-1 and TRBJ2-5; TRBD2 aligns across 10 bases. This clonotype was obtained from an adult with an advanced solid tumor such as melanoma, head and neck, liver or kidney cancer. The CDR3 DNA is TGTGCCAGCAGCCCCAGAGCGGGAGGGCAGGAGACCCAGTACTTC. Translated: CASSPRAGGQETQYF.